The 10 T cell receptor beta chains reported below all come from one sample, sequenced in a study of cytotoxic CD8 clonotypes in ibrutinib-treated CLL. The table came from immunoSEQ multiplex PCR; TCRdb's copy has only in-frame clones and leaves some out. The repertoire holds roughly 250,000 clones, under 75% seen once, with approximately 15% in the top ten. The source material was PBMCs, sampled after 24 months of ibrutinib treatment. Receptors were obtained from a human donor with chronic lymphocytic leukemia.

In its sample, this clone was seen a few times. At one of its ends the junction is not consistent with the germline gene, which may arise from a read error. The rearrangement uses TRBV7-3 and TRBJ2-1, with TRBD2 identical over 9 bases. The V gene's germline CDR1 is SGHTA and CDR2 FQGTGA. The CDR3 spans 14 residues. The CDR3 DNA reads TGTGCCAGCAGCGTAACCGGGACTAGCCCAAAGCAGTTCTTC. This encodes CASSVTGTSPKQFF. The full variable domain, with the rest looked up from reference TRBV7-3 and TRBJ2-1, is GAGVSQTPSNKVTEKGKYVELRCDPISGHTALYWYRQSLGQGPEFLIYFQGTGAADDSGLPNDRFFAVRPEGSVSTLKIQRTERGDSAVYLCASSVTGTSPKQFFGPGTRLTVL.

A few counts support this clone. This chain connects TRBV5-1 to TRBJ1-2, with 7 nucleotides matching TRBD1. This CDR3 is built from 15 residues. Losses at the gene ends were 1 base for V and 7 bases for J; bases not matched to a gene: 10. Germline lookup yields CDR1 SGHRS and CDR2 YFSETQ. The CDR3 is CASSLPTEGAIGYTF. DNA for the CDR3: TGCGCCAGCAGCTTGCCTACTGAGGGGGCGATTGGCTACACCTTC.

The chain couples TRBV27 to TRBJ1-2, with D possibly being TRBD1 (6 bases). CDR1 and CDR2 (germline): MNHEY, SMNVEV (reference sequence). CDR3 length: 14 residues. Trimming left V 4 bases short and J 0 bases short, with 9 bases between. The CDR3 loop is CASSWDKANYGYTF. The CDR3 nucleotides read TGTGCCAGCAGTTGGGACAAAGCTAACTATGGCTACACCTTC.

Only a few counts were recorded for this clone. CDR3 sequence reads: CASRLADTGELFF. DNA of the CDR3: TGTGCCAGCCGTCTAGCGGACACCGGGGAGCTGTTTTTT. The chain joins TRBV2 to TRBJ2-2; the match to TRBD2 covers 7 bases. CDR1 is SNHLY and CDR2 is FYNNEI in the germline V gene. The CDR3 is 13 amino acids. The ends lost 8 bases at V and 3 bases at J; junction bases unmatched: 3. Based on the CDR3 plus reference TRBV2 and TRBJ2-2, the full variable domain is EPEVTQTPSHQVTQMGQEVILRCVPISNHLYFYWYRQILGQKVEFLVSFYNNEISEKSEIFDDQFSVERPDGSNFTLKIRSTKLEDSAMYFCASRLADTGELFFGEGSRLTVL.

The V call is TRBV19, the J call TRBJ2-1; 11 bases agree with TRBD1. Germline trimming cut 4 bases from V and 7 bases from J; bases unmatched to any gene: 6. CDR3 length: 15 amino acids. Germline lookup yields CDR1 LNHDA and CDR2 SQIVND (reference sequence). This CDR3 is CASSTWTGGGNEQFF. In DNA form, the CDR3 reads TGTGCCAGTAGTACCTGGACAGGGGGCGGGAATGAGCAGTTCTTC.

The chain is built from TRBV19 and TRBJ2-7, with TRBD2 matching 7 bases. Germline CDR1 and CDR2: LNHDA and SQIVND (reference sequence). The junction had 6 bases not matched to a gene; V was cut back by 3 bases and J by 4 bases. CDR3 length: 14 residues. This CDR3 is CASSMGPGLYEQYF. The CDR3 coding sequence is TGTGCCAGTAGTATGGGCCCGGGACTATACGAGCAGTACTTC.

This rearrangement joins TRBV5-1 to TRBJ1-1; D not resolved. V dropped 2 bases and J dropped 7 bases, with 9 bases sitting between them. The germline V gene has CDR1 SGHRS and CDR2 YFSETQ. The CDR3 is made up of 12 amino acids. CDR3 amino acids: CASSFEGVEAFF. The CDR3 bases are TGCGCCAGCAGCTTTGAGGGAGTTGAAGCTTTCTTT.

In this sample, this clone turned up a few times. The chain carries TRBV28 and TRBJ1-5, with D unresolved. Germline lookup yields CDR1 MDHEN and CDR2 SYDVKM. Trimming took off 2 bases at V and 2 bases at J, with 10 bases between the two ends. This CDR3 contains 15 residues. CDR3: CASSLGSMGNQPQHF. CDR3 DNA sequence: TGTGCCAGCAGTTTAGGTAGTATGGGCAATCAGCCCCAGCATTTT.

V gene TRBV4-1 combines with J gene TRBJ2-5; maybe TRBD1 (6 bases). Per the germline V gene, CDR1 is MGHRA and CDR2 is YSYEKL. The CDR3 sequence is 17 residues long. V lost 0 bases, J lost 0 bases, and 14 bases lay in between. CDR3 sequence reads: CASSQDSGQNYQETQYF. The CDR3 DNA follows: TGCGCCAGCAGCCAAGATTCAGGACAGAATTACCAAGAGACCCAGTACTTC.

The CDR3 nucleotides read TGTGCCAGCAGTCCCCGACAGGGGCCCTCCTACGAGCAGTACTTC. Translated, it gives CASSPRQGPSYEQYF. The chain couples TRBV27 to TRBJ2-7; 8 bases agree with TRBD1. Germline trimming cut 5 bases from V and 0 bases from J; bases unmatched to any gene: 6. The germline gives CDR1 MNHEY, CDR2 SMNVEV (reference sequence). This CDR3 is built from 15 residues.